This T cell receptor (beta chain) appears in the sequencing data of a study of blood T cells in healthy people across ages. Primers used in a second PCR of roughly 6 to 11 cycles were a sample-barcoded 5' primer and a J-beta primer mix. MiXCR was run by TCRdb on the 5' RACE reads, yielding one entry per CDR3 protein. Seen here are roughly 680,000 distinct CDR3 sequences, under 25% observed once, and the top ten hold roughly 3.4%. Overall study findings and caveats: Unsorted PBMCs ruled out conclusive naive versus antigen-experienced comparison. Long-lived and aged donors differed, with more naive CD4+ cells and higher diversity in the long-lived.

Details on this clonotype: What it binds is not known.

The sequencing input was blood. The sequence was obtained from a man between 65 and 85 years old in good health.

The chain's CDR3 is CATGEGRGYNEQFF. CDR3 nucleotides: TGTGCCACCGGGGAGGGGCGAGGTTACAATGAGCAGTTCTTC. V usage is TRBV24-1 and J usage is TRBJ2-1; 7 bases are shared with TRBD2. This CDR3 has 14 amino acids. Germline CDR1 KGHDR, CDR2 SFDVKD. V dropped 9 bases and J dropped 4; count of bases not matched to a gene: 8.